What follows are 5 T cell receptor beta chains derived from one specimen sequenced in a study of metastatic and nonmetastatic thyroid tumors. Patients underwent thyroid surgery, and none had received any treatment before it. TCRdb reanalyzed the PCR reads via MiXCR. The table includes some 40,000 clones, about a sixth detected once. The sequenced sample was blood. The receptors were sampled from a female donor with papillary thyroid cancer or a benign thyroid nodule (not recorded which). Some clones in this sample may be carry-over from other donors' samples.

The rearrangement links TRBV6-1 to TRBJ2-4; the D is unclear. The germline V and J ends were trimmed by 3 bases and 0 bases, with 15 bases remaining between them. From germline, CDR1 is MNHNS and CDR2 SASEGT. The CDR3 is 17 residues long. The CDR3 loop is CASSDRLGPIAKNIQYF. Here the CDR3 DNA reads TGTGCCAGCAGTGACAGATTGGGCCCGATAGCCAAAAACATTCAGTACTTC.

This clone was found many times. The chain has TRBV9 and TRBJ1-1; D remains unclear. The CDR3 length is 13 residues. Trimming shortened V by 3 bases and J by 5 bases, and 11 bases separated the two germline ends. Germline V gene lookup returns CDR1 SGDLS and CDR2 YYNGEE. The DNA for the CDR3 is TGTGCCAGCAGCGCGGCCCCAGGTACTGAAGCTTTCTTT. Its translation: CASSAAPGTEAFF.

This clone occurred many times. The gene calls are TRBV20-1 and TRBJ1-2; D possibly corresponds to TRBD1 (5 bases). Per germline, CDR1 DFQATT and CDR2 SNEGSKA (reference sequence). This CDR3 spans 14 amino acids. With 3 bases removed from V and 3 bases from J, the gap between germline ends came to 14 bases. CDR3 region: CSASGHQGDYGYTF. The CDR3 DNA is TGCAGTGCTAGCGGACATCAAGGAGACTATGGCTACACCTTC.

This clone was recorded at least ten times. V and J are TRBV10-2 and TRBJ2-1, with D tentatively TRBD1 or TRBD2 (5 bases each). This CDR3 contains 16 residues. Trimming shortened V by 1 base and J by 10 bases, and 20 bases separated the two germline ends. Per the germline V gene, CDR1 is WSHSY and CDR2 is SAAADI. The CDR3 DNA sequence: TGCGCCAGCAGTGAGTGGGGCAGGGAGTCGAAGCCGGAGCAGTTCTTC. Amino acid sequence: CASSEWGRESKPEQFF.

Many counts were recorded for this clone. The chain has TRBV18 and TRBJ2-3; TRBD1 matches at 7 bases. V lost 4 bases, J lost 4 bases, and 2 bases stayed unmatched. The germline V gene encodes CDR1 KGHSH and CDR2 LQKENI. The CDR3 is 13 amino acids. The CDR3 DNA follows: TGTGCCAGCTCACTGCAGGGGGCAGATACGCAGTATTTT. Translation: CASSLQGADTQYF.